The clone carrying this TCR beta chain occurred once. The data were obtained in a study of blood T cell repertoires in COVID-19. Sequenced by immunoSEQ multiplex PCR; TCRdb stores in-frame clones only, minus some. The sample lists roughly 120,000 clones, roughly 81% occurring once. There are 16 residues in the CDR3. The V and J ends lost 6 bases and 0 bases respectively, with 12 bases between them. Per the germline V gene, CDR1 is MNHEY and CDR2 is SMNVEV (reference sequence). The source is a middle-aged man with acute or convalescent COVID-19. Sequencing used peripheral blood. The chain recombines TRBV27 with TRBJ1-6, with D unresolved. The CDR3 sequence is CASSPIGSSYNSPLHF. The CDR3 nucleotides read TGTGCCAGCAGCCCCATTGGGAGCTCCTATAATTCACCCCTCCACTTT.